This TCR beta chain was profiled in a study of technical replicates of blood from a handful of donors. The CDR3 consists of 14 residues. V was pared by 6 bases and J by 9 bases, with 18 bases between. The germline V gene encodes CDR1 SEHNR and CDR2 FQNEAQ (reference sequence). Libraries were prepared by immunoSEQ multiplex PCR; TCRdb keeps only in-frame clonotypes and omits some of them. The sample shows around 56,000 clones, nearly 95% of them seen only once. The J gene is TRBJ2-1, the V gene TRBV7-9; a possible D gene is TRBD1 (6 bases). Sequenced input: PBMCs. This receptor was identified in a human donor in good health. Some clones in this sample may be carry-over from other donors' samples. CDR3 nucleotides: TGTGCCAGCAGTTTATTCCAGGGGAGAGGTGAGCAGTTCTTC. Residues: CASSLFQGRGEQFF.